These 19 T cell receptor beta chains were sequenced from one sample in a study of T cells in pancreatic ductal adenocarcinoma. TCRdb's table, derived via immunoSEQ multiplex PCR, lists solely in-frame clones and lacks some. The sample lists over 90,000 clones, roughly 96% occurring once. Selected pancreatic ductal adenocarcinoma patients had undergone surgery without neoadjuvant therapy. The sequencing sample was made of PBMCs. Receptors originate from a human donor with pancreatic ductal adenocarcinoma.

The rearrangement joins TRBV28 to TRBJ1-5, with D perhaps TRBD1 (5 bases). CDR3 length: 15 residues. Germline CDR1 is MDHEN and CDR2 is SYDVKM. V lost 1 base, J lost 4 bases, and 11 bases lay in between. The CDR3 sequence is CASSLFVGVNQPQHF. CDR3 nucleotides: TGTGCCAGCAGTTTATTTGTAGGGGTGAATCAGCCCCAGCATTTT.

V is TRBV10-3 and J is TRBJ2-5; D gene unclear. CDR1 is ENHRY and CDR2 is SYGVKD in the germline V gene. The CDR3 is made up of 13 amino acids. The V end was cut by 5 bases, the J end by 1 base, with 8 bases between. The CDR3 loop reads CAISQNFQETQYF. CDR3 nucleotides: TGTGCCATCAGTCAGAATTTCCAAGAGACCCAGTACTTC.

CDR3 sequence: CASNADIQPQHF. Here the CDR3 DNA reads TGTGCCAGCAATGCGGATATTCAGCCCCAGCATTTT. The J gene is TRBJ1-5, the V gene TRBV28; no clear D gene. The germline V gene has CDR1 MDHEN and CDR2 SYDVKM. The CDR3 has 12 amino acids. V was trimmed by 7 bases and J by 6 bases, leaving 10 bases between them. Full variable domain (outside the CDR3, taken from reference TRBV28 and TRBJ1-5): DVKVTQSSRYLVKRTGEKVFLECVQDMDHENMFWYRQDPGLGLRLIYFSYDVKMKEKGDIPEGYSVSREKKERFSLILESASTNQTSMYLCASNADIQPQHFGDGTRLSIL.

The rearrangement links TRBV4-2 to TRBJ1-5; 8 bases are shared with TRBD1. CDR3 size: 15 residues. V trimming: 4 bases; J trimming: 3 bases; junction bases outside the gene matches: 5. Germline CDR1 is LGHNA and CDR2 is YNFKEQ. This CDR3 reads CASSPPGQVNQPQHF. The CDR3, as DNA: TGTGCCAGCAGCCCTCCGGGACAGGTCAATCAGCCCCAGCATTTT.

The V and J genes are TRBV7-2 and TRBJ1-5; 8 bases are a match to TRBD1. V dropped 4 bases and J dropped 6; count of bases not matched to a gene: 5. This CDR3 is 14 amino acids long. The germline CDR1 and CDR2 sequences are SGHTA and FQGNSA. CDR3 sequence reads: CASSSTGEGQPQHF. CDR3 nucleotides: TGTGCCAGCAGCTCGACAGGGGAGGGTCAGCCCCAGCATTTT.

The CDR3 protein is CASSTGGLAVTEAFF. The CDR3, as DNA: TGTGCCAGCAGTACAGGGGGCTTAGCCGTCACTGAAGCTTTCTTT. V is TRBV28 and J is TRBJ1-1; 9 bases line up with TRBD1. This CDR3 contains 15 residues. Germline V CDR1 and CDR2: MDHEN, SYDVKM. Germline trimming cut 5 bases from V and 4 bases from J; bases unmatched to any gene: 8. The variable domain in full, with the rest retrieved from reference TRBV28 and TRBJ1-1, is DVKVTQSSRYLVKRTGEKVFLECVQDMDHENMFWYRQDPGLGLRLIYFSYDVKMKEKGDIPEGYSVSREKKERFSLILESASTNQTSMYLCASSTGGLAVTEAFFGQGTRLTVV.

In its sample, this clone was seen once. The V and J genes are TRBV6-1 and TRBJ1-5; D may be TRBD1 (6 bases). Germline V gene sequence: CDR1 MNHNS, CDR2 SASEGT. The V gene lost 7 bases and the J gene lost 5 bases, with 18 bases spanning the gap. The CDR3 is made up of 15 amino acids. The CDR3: CASTQTTGKDQPQHF. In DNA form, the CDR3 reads TGTGCCAGCACCCAGACTACAGGGAAGGATCAGCCCCAGCATTTT.

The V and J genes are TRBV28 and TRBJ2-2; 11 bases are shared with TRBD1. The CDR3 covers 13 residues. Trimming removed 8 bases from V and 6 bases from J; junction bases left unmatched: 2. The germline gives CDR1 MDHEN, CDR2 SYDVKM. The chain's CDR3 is CASGGQGAGELFF. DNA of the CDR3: TGTGCCAGCGGGGGACAGGGGGCCGGGGAGCTGTTTTTT.

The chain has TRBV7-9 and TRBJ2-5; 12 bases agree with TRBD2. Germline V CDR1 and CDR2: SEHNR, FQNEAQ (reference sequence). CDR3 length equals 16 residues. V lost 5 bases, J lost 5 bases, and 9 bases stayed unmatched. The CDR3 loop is CASSPLAGGRGETQYF. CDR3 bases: TGTGCCAGCAGCCCTCTAGCGGGAGGGCGTGGGGAGACCCAGTACTTC. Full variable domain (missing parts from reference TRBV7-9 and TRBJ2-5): DTGVSQNPRHKITKRGQNVTFRCDPISEHNRLYWYRQTLGQGPEFLTYFQNEAQLEKSRLLSDRFSAERPKGSFSTLEIQRTEQGDSAMYLCASSPLAGGRGETQYFGPGTRLLVL.

The CDR3 spells CAISREGDEKLFF. CDR3 bases: TGTGCCATCAGTCGGGAGGGCGATGAAAAACTGTTTTTT. The rearrangement uses TRBV10-3 and TRBJ1-4; no definite D call. The CDR3 runs to 13 residues. V lost 5 bases and J 6 bases, leaving 10 bases between the germline ends. Germline loops: CDR1 ENHRY, CDR2 SYGVKD.

The CDR3 region is CASSLGTGREKLFF. The DNA of the CDR3 is TGTGCCAGCAGTTTAGGGACAGGGCGGGAAAAACTGTTTTTT. This chain links TRBV28 with TRBJ1-4; 9 bases align to TRBD1. From germline, CDR1 is MDHEN and CDR2 SYDVKM. The CDR3 has 14 amino acids. V lost 2 bases to trimming and J lost 8 bases; unmatched junction nucleotides: 3.

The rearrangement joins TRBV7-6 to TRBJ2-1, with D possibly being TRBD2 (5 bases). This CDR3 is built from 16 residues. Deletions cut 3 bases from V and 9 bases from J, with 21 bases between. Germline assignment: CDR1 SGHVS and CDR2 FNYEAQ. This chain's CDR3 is CASSFRDTWKGGEQFF. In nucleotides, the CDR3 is TGTGCCAGCAGCTTTCGTGACACGTGGAAAGGAGGTGAGCAGTTCTTC.

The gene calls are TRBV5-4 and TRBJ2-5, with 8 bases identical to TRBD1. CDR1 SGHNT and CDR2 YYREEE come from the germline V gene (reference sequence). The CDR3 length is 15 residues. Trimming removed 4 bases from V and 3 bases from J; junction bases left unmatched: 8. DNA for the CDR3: TGTGCCAGCAGCCCGCAGGGGGCGACGAAAGAGACCCAGTACTTC. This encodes CASSPQGATKETQYF.

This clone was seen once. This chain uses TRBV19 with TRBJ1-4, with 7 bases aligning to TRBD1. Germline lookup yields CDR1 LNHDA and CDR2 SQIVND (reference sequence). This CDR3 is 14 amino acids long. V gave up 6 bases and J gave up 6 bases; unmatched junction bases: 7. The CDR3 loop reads CASRRDRADEKLFF. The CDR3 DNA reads TGTGCCAGTAGGAGGGACAGAGCGGATGAAAAACTGTTTTTT.

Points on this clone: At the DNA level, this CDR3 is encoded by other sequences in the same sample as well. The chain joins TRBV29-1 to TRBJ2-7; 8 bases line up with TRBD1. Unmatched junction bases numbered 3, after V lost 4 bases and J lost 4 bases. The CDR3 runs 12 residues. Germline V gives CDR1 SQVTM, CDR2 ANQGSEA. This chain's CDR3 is CSVARQGYEQYF. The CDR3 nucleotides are TGCAGCGTTGCCCGACAGGGGTACGAGCAGTACTTC.

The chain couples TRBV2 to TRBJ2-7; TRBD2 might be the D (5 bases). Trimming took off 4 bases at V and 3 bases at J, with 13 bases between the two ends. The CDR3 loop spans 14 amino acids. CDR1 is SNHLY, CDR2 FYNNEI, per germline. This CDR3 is CASSGLGKNYEQYF. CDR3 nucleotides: TGTGCCAGCAGTGGACTCGGGAAGAACTACGAGCAGTACTTC.

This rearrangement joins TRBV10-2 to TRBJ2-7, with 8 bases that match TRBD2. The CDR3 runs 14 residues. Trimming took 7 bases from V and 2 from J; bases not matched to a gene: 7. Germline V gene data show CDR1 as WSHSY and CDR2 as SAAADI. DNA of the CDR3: TGCGCCAGCAACCTAGCGGGCCCCACCTACGAGCAGTACTTC. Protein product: CASNLAGPTYEQYF.

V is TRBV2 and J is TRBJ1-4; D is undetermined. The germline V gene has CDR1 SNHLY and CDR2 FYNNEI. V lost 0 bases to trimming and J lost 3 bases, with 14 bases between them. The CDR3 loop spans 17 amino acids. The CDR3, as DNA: TGTGCCAGCAGTGAAGCGCAGGCATCATTCTCTAATGAAAAACTGTTTTTT. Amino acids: CASSEAQASFSNEKLFF.

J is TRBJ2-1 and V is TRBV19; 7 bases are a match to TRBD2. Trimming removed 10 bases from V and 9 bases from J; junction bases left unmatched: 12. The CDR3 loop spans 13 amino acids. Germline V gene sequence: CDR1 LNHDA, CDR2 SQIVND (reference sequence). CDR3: CATKPTSVGEQFF. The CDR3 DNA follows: TGTGCCACTAAGCCCACTAGCGTCGGTGAGCAGTTCTTC.